These 27 T cell receptor gamma chains came from one sample sequenced in a study of gamma-delta T cells after stem cell transplantation. TCRdb repeated clone calling on the RT-PCR reads with CATT. The sample lists fewer than 650 gamma-chain clones, more than 20% seen once, with around 71% in the top ten. Sequencing was performed on gamma-delta T cells. Source of these receptors: a human donor. It is not recorded whose cells these are; they may come from a transplant donor.

With regard to this clone: One junction end disagrees with the germline gene, perhaps due to a read error. Different DNA sequences within this sample yield the same CDR3. This chain uses TRGV9 with TRGJP. This CDR3 spans 16 amino acids. CDR1 is GITISATS, CDR2 ISYDGTV, per germline (reference sequence). The CDR3 loop is CALWEVFELGKKIKVF. The CDR3 bases are TGTGCCTTGTGGGAGGTGTTTGAGTTGGGCAAAAAAATCAAAGTATTT.

Remarks on this clone: With a much larger clone just one base away, this may be a read error. J is TRGJP and V is TRGV9. The CDR3 is 16 residues long. The germline V gene has CDR1 GITISATS and CDR2 ISYDGTV (reference sequence). V gave up 0 bases and J gave up 6 bases; unmatched junction bases: 2. CDR3 DNA: TGTGCCTTGTGGGAGGTGGCAGAGTTGGGCAAAAAAATCAAGGTATTT. It translates to CALWEVAELGKKIKVF.

This clone is termed large. This chain uses TRGV9 with TRGJP. V trimming: 6 bases; J trimming: 4 bases; junction bases outside the gene matches: 3. This CDR3 is 15 amino acids long. Looked up from germline, CDR1 is GITISATS and CDR2 is ISYDGTV (reference sequence). CDR3: CALWTQELGKKIKVF. The CDR3 nucleotides read TGTGCCTTGTGGACCCAAGAGTTGGGCAAAAAAATCAAGGTATTT.

This clone was counted a few times. The CDR3 coding sequence is TGTGCCTTGTGGGAGGGGTTCCAAGAGTTGGGCAAAAAAATCAAGGTATTT. Its protein is CALWEGFQELGKKIKVF. The chain employs TRGV9 and TRGJP. Losses at the gene ends were 2 bases for V and 4 bases for J; bases not matched to a gene: 5. The CDR3 sequence is 17 residues long. CDR1 and CDR2 from the germline V gene are GITISATS and ISYDGTV (reference sequence).

This clone is large. This likely came from a read error, as a far larger clone is one base away. The V call is TRGV3, the J call TRGJP2. There are 19 residues in the CDR3. Unmatched junction bases numbered 16, after V lost 3 bases and J lost 0 bases. Germline V lookup: CDR1 VTNTFY, CDR2 YDVSTARD (reference sequence). The CDR3 DNA reads TGTGCCACCTGGGACGGGCCGAATCGGGCCGATAGTAGTGATTGGATCAAGACGTTT. The encoded protein is CATWDGPNRADSSDWIKTF.

This clone is deemed large. The rearrangement uses TRGV2 and TRGJ1 or TRGJ2. Germline CDR1 and CDR2: EGSNGY and YDSYNSKV. The length of the CDR3 is 13 residues. The V and J ends lost 0 bases and 3 bases, in that order; junction bases with no gene match: 2. The CDR3 region has the DNA TGTGCCACCTGGGACGGGCCTTATTATAAGAAACTCTTT. This gives the protein CATWDGPYYKKLF.

This clone was detected only once. A much larger clone is a single base away; this may be a read error. The chain has TRGV8 and TRGJ1 or TRGJ2. V was clipped by 2 bases and J by 5 bases; unmatched bases: 9. The CDR3 spans 14 residues. Germline V gene data show CDR1 as VENAVY and CDR2 as YDSYNSRV. The CDR3 DNA is TGTGCCACCTGGGATACCCGGCGTAATTATAAGAAACTCTTT. It specifies CATWDTRRNYKKLF.

Points on this clone: A much larger clonotype is one base distant, so this may be a read error. The V call is TRGV9, the J call TRGJP. V shed 0 bases and J 8 bases; nucleotides not matched to a gene: 7. The CDR3 runs to 17 residues. Germline CDR1 GITISATS, CDR2 ISYDGTV (reference sequence). The DNA for the CDR3 is TGTGCCTTGTGGGAGGTGCAAGCTCAGTTGGGCAAAAAAATCAAGGTATTT. Protein product: CALWEVQAQLGKKIKVF.

A word on this clone: This likely reflects a read error, since a far larger clone is one base away. The chain employs TRGV9 and TRGJ1 or TRGJ2. CDR1 GITISATS and CDR2 ISYDGTV come from the germline V gene (reference sequence). The CDR3 is made up of 11 amino acids. This CDR3 is CAMWEYYKKLF. The CDR3 DNA is TGTGCCATGTGGGAGTATTATAAGAAACTCTTT.

A word on this clone: One base away lies a much larger clone, so this may be a sequencing read error. The V call is TRGV9, the J call TRGJP. Germline V gene sequence: CDR1 GITISATS, CDR2 ISYDGTV (reference sequence). This CDR3 has 16 residues. CDR3 coding DNA: TGTGCCTTGTGGGAGCTCCAAGAGTTGGGCAAAAAAAACAAGGTATTT. Translated, it gives CALWELQELGKKNKVF.

This clone has only a few counts. The chain employs TRGV9 and TRGJP. Germline lookup yields CDR1 GITISATS and CDR2 ISYDGTV (reference sequence). This CDR3 spans 19 amino acids. The junction had 12 bases not matched to a gene; V was cut back by 1 base and J by 6 bases. For the CDR3, the DNA is TGTGCCTTGTGGGAGGTTATCACCCGAGGAGAGTTGGGCAAAAAAATCAAGGTATTT. Protein sequence: CALWEVITRGELGKKIKVF.

This clone has a handful of counts. A much larger clonotype is one base distant, so this may be a read error. This sample includes further DNA sequences coding for the same CDR3. The chain carries TRGV9 and TRGJP. This CDR3 spans 16 amino acids. V dropped 2 bases and J dropped 4; count of bases not matched to a gene: 2. CDR1 and CDR2 from the germline V gene are GITISATS and ISYDGTV (reference sequence). The CDR3 sequence is CALWEDQELGKKIKVF. The CDR3 coding sequence is TGTGCCTTGTGGGAGGACCAAGAGTTGGGCAAAAAAATCAAGGTATTT.

Regarding this clone: A far larger clone lies a single base away; this is likely a read error. This sample includes further DNA sequences coding for the same CDR3. This rearrangement joins TRGV9 to TRGJP. The CDR3 extends over 17 amino acids. The trim removed 0 bases at V and 7 bases at J, leaving 6 bases unmatched. CDR1 and CDR2 (germline): GITISATS, ISYDGTV (reference sequence). The CDR3 reads CALWEVQNELGKKIKVF. Here the CDR3 DNA reads TGTGCCTTGTGGGAGGTGCAAAACGAGTTGGGCAAAAAAATCAAGGTATTT.

This clone was observed a few times. This chain uses TRGV2 with TRGJ1 or TRGJ2. The CDR3 is made up of 12 amino acids. Germline loops: CDR1 EGSNGY, CDR2 YDSYNSKV. V shed 2 bases and J 3 bases; nucleotides not matched to a gene: 1. This CDR3 reads CATWDAYYKKLF. The CDR3 DNA reads as TGTGCCACCTGGGACGCTTATTATAAGAAACTCTTT.

This clone was seen a handful of times. The rearrangement joins TRGV9 to TRGJP. Losses at the gene ends were 2 bases for V and 7 bases for J; bases not matched to a gene: 5. The CDR3 runs to 16 residues. Germline assignment: CDR1 GITISATS and CDR2 ISYDGTV (reference sequence). The CDR3 reads CALWEASELGKKIKVF. Here the CDR3 DNA reads TGTGCCTTGTGGGAGGCGTCTGAGTTGGGCAAAAAAATCAAGGTATTT.

Comment on this clone: An end of the junction differs from the germline gene, which may be a read error. The chain links TRGV9 to TRGJP. The CDR3 consists of 17 residues. From germline, CDR1 is GITISATS and CDR2 ISYDGTV (reference sequence). CDR3 sequence: CALWEVQKELCKKNKVF. DNA for the CDR3: TGTGCCTTGTGGGAGGTGCAGAAAGAGTTGTGCAAAAAAAACAAGGTATTT.

In this sample, this clone is large. The chain is built from TRGV3 and TRGJ1 or TRGJ2. V shed 0 bases and J 3 bases; nucleotides not matched to a gene: 5. Germline values: CDR1 VTNTFY, CDR2 YDVSTARD (reference sequence). CDR3 size: 14 residues. CDR3 bases: TGTGCCACCTGGGACAGGCCCCCTTATTATAAGAAACTCTTT. Translated: CATWDRPPYYKKLF.

This clone was recorded a few times. The chain links TRGV9 to TRGJP. This CDR3 comprises 15 residues. V lost 0 bases to trimming and J lost 11 bases; unmatched junction nucleotides: 4. Germline V lookup: CDR1 GITISATS, CDR2 ISYDGTV (reference sequence). Here the CDR3 reads CALWEVTMGKKIKVF. The CDR3, as DNA: TGTGCCTTGTGGGAGGTGACGATGGGCAAAAAAATCAAGGTATTT.

This clone has more than one count but fewer than ten. A far larger clone differs by one base, so this is likely a read error. The sample holds other DNA sequences that translate to the same CDR3. This rearrangement joins TRGV9 to TRGJP. The germline gives CDR1 GITISATS, CDR2 ISYDGTV (reference sequence). This CDR3 is built from 15 residues. The CDR3 loop is CALWEKELGKKIKVF. CDR3 DNA: TGCGCCTTGTGGGAAAAAGAGTTGGGCAAAAAAATCAAGGTATTT.

This clone was detected only a few times. It is likely a read error: a sequence one base away is far more abundant. The chain recombines TRGV9 with TRGJP. CDR1 and CDR2 from the germline V gene are GITISATS and ISYDGTV (reference sequence). CDR3 size: 16 residues. The CDR3 loop reads CALWEVQELGKKIEVF. The DNA for the CDR3 is TGTGCCTTGTGGGAGGTGCAAGAGTTGGGCAAAAAAATCGAGGTATTT.

The table lists this clone with a few counts. V and J are TRGV9 and TRGJP. The germline CDR1 and CDR2 sequences are GITISATS and ISYDGTV (reference sequence). The CDR3 sequence is 22 residues long. After removal of 2 bases from V and 3 bases from J, the junction contained 19 bases not matched to a gene. CDR3 sequence reads: CALWEALPSNNSQELGKKIKVF. CDR3 bases: TGTGCCTTGTGGGAGGCGCTTCCCTCGAACAACTCGCAAGAGTTGGGCAAAAAAATCAAGGTATTT.

Concerning this clone: This probably arose from a read error, given a far larger clone one base away. Other DNA sequences in the sample encode the same CDR3. The rearrangement uses TRGV9 and TRGJP. This CDR3 contains 16 residues. Germline assignment: CDR1 GITISATS and CDR2 ISYDGTV (reference sequence). CDR3 protein: CALREPQELGKKIKVF. CDR3 sequence (DNA): TGTGCCTTGAGGGAGCCACAAGAGTTGGGCAAAAAAATCAAGGTATTT.

This clone occurred once. A read error likely explains this, since a far larger clone differs by one base. The chain has TRGV9 and TRGJP. The CDR3 is 16 amino acids. The germline CDR1 and CDR2 sequences are GITISATS and ISYDGTV (reference sequence). CDR3 region: CALWEVEEWGKKIKVF. The CDR3 nucleotides are TGTGCCTTGTGGGAGGTGGAAGAGTGGGGCAAAAAAATCAAGGTATTT.

There are a few counts of this clone. A far more abundant clone sits one base away, making this likely a read error. J is TRGJ1 or TRGJ2 and V is TRGV9. Per germline, CDR1 GITISATS and CDR2 ISYDGTV (reference sequence). There are 11 residues in the CDR3. This CDR3 is CAVWEYYKKLF. The CDR3 nucleotides are TGTGCCGTGTGGGAGTATTATAAGAAACTCTTT.

The CDR3 DNA reads as TGTGCCACCTGGGATGGAAATTATTATAAGAAACTCTTT. This sequence encodes CATWDGNYYKKLF. The chain has TRGV4 and TRGJ1 or TRGJ2. The V and J ends lost 1 base and 1 base, in that order; junction bases with no gene match: 1. This CDR3 spans 13 amino acids. Germline lookup yields CDR1 EGSTGY and CDR2 YDSYTSSV.

Concerning this clone itself: An end of the junction does not agree with germline; a read error may underlie this. CDR3 sequence (DNA): TGTGCCTTGTGGGAGGTCGAGGGAGTCCCTAAAGAGTTGGGCAAAAAAAACAAGGTATTT. Translating it yields CALWEVEGVPKELGKKNKVF. The chain has TRGV9 and TRGJP. The CDR3 sequence is 20 residues long. CDR1 and CDR2 from the germline V gene are GITISATS and ISYDGTV (reference sequence).

This clone is hyperexpanded (1% or more) by share. Other DNA sequences in this specimen translate into the identical CDR3. The J gene is TRGJP, the V gene TRGV9. The germline CDR1 and CDR2 sequences are GITISATS and ISYDGTV (reference sequence). With V trimmed by 0 bases and J by 7 bases, 6 bases remained unmatched. The CDR3 totals 17 residues. DNA for the CDR3: TGTGCCTTGTGGGAGGTGCAAAATGAGTTGGGCAAAAAAATCAAGGTATTT. It translates to CALWEVQNELGKKIKVF.